Each of the 30 T cell receptor beta chains below was sequenced from the same sample in a study of shared T cell receptors in the human thymus. The method was immunoSEQ multiplex PCR; TCRdb's version includes in-frame clones alone and lacks a portion of them. Of hundreds of thousands of clones listed, approximately 88% are singletons. This sample was also put to use in a study of human thymus T cells.

The sample comprised thymocytes. The source of these receptors is a boy younger than two with a congenital heart defect.

The rearrangement links TRBV11-3 to TRBJ2-2; 7 positions agree with TRBD1. From germline, CDR1 is SGHNT and CDR2 YENEEA. The CDR3 loop spans 15 amino acids. J gave up 4 bases and V 5 bases, and 7 bases lay outside the gene matches. CDR3 DNA: TGTGCCAGCAGCACCCCGGGACAGCTCACCGGGGAGCTGTTTTTT. It encodes CASSTPGQLTGELFF.

CDR3 bases: TGTGCCAGCAGCCAAGATCTAGGTGGGAGCGGCTCCTACAATGAGCAGTTCTTC. Amino acids: CASSQDLGGSGSYNEQFF. The V call is TRBV14, the J call TRBJ2-1, with TRBD2 as a possible D gene (5 bases). The CDR3 has 18 amino acids. CDR1 SGHDN and CDR2 FVKESK come from the germline V gene. V shed 0 bases and J shed 0 bases, with 15 bases lying between them.

This clone was recorded once. The genes are TRBV28 and TRBJ2-7, with 10 bases that match TRBD2. CDR3 length: 19 amino acids. With 5 bases clipped from V and 3 bases from J, the junction kept 19 bases outside the gene matches. The germline CDR1 and CDR2 sequences are MDHEN and SYDVKM. CDR3 loop: CASSISRASGSLGLYEQYF. In nucleotides, the CDR3 is TGTGCCAGCAGTATCTCCCGCGCTAGCGGGAGTCTAGGACTCTACGAGCAGTACTTC. Drawing the rest from reference TRBV28 and TRBJ2-7, the complete variable domain is DVKVTQSSRYLVKRTGEKVFLECVQDMDHENMFWYRQDPGLGLRLIYFSYDVKMKEKGDIPEGYSVSREKKERFSLILESASTNQTSMYLCASSISRASGSLGLYEQYFGPGTRLTVT.

The chain couples TRBV12-5 to TRBJ2-3; no reliable D call. The CDR3 has 18 residues. Trimming stripped 3 bases from V and 1 base from J, with 20 bases between. Germline V gene data show CDR1 as LGHNT and CDR2 as FRNRAP. This chain's CDR3 is CASGFPPPTHLGTDTQYF. CDR3 DNA sequence: TGTGCTAGTGGTTTTCCCCCCCCGACTCATCTCGGCACAGATACGCAGTATTTT. Full variable domain (rest looked up from reference TRBV12-5 and TRBJ2-3): DARVTQTPRHKVTEMGQEVTMRCQPILGHNTVFWYRQTMMQGLELLAYFRNRAPLDDSGMPKDRFSAEMPDATLATLKIQPSEPRDSAVYFCASGFPPPTHLGTDTQYFGPGTRLTVL.

The chain combines TRBV14 with TRBJ1-1; the D is unclear. The CDR3 is 15 residues long. The V and J ends lost 2 bases and 1 base respectively, with 11 bases between them. From germline, CDR1 is SGHDN and CDR2 FVKESK. The CDR3 bases are TGTGCCAGCAGCCAAAAGAGACGGAGGAACACTGAAGCTTTCTTT. Residues: CASSQKRRRNTEAFF.

V usage is TRBV27 and J usage is TRBJ2-1; 8 bases agree with TRBD2. Germline V gene sequence: CDR1 MNHEY, CDR2 SMNVEV (reference sequence). V shed 5 bases and J 5 bases; nucleotides not matched to a gene: 11. The CDR3 extends over 16 amino acids. The CDR3 DNA reads TGTGCCAGCAGTCTCTGGAAGCGGGAGAGACACAATGAGCAGTTCTTC. Its translation: CASSLWKRERHNEQFF.

The chain recombines TRBV2 with TRBJ2-1, with D unresolved. V lost 8 bases to trimming and J lost 7 bases, with 21 bases between them. This CDR3 is built from 15 residues. The germline CDR1 and CDR2 sequences are SNHLY and FYNNEI. CDR3 region: CASYARLGVLNEQFF. Written as DNA, the CDR3 is TGTGCCAGCTATGCCCGACTCGGAGTCCTAAATGAGCAGTTCTTC.

The CDR3 nucleotides read TGTGCCAGCTCACCAAGGTTTGAGCGGGAGGGCGAGCAGTACTTC. Protein: CASSPRFEREGEQYF. The chain carries TRBV18 and TRBJ2-7, with 10 bases aligning to TRBD2. With V trimmed by 2 bases and J by 6 bases, 7 bases remained unmatched. The CDR3 runs 15 residues. CDR1 and CDR2 from the germline V gene are KGHSH and LQKENI.

The V gene is TRBV4-2, the J gene TRBJ2-1; 8 bases match TRBD2. CDR3 length: 16 residues. Germline CDR1 LGHNA, CDR2 YNFKEQ. J was trimmed by 10 bases and V by 0 bases; bases with no gene match: 11. CDR3 bases: TGTGCCAGCAGCCAAGAAGCGGGGGCTAGCTTTGAAGAGCAGTTCTTC. It yields the protein CASSQEAGASFEEQFF.

This rearrangement joins TRBV7-2 to TRBJ2-3, with D tentatively TRBD2 (5 bases). Germline V lookup: CDR1 SGHTA, CDR2 FQGNSA. The CDR3 contains 17 residues. Trimming took off 4 bases at V and 4 bases at J, with 21 bases between the two ends. Written as DNA, the CDR3 is TGTGCCAGCAGCTCAACCCGGACTTCCTCTACCCCAGATACGCAGTATTTT. Its translation is CASSSTRTSSTPDTQYF.

The chain has TRBV27 and TRBJ2-1; the D gene is possibly TRBD1 (6 bases). The CDR3 covers 15 residues. V was pared by 0 bases and J by 7 bases, with 13 bases between. The germline V gene encodes CDR1 MNHEY and CDR2 SMNVEV (reference sequence). In nucleotides, the CDR3 is TGTGCCAGCAGTTTATCAGGGGGATATGGGAATGAGCAGTTCTTC. Its translation is CASSLSGGYGNEQFF.

The rearrangement links TRBV6-5 to TRBJ2-5; tentative D call: TRBD2 (6 bases). Germline V CDR1 and CDR2: MNHEY, SVGAGI. The CDR3 contains 16 residues. Trimming removed 0 bases from V and 3 bases from J, with 14 bases in between. The CDR3 sequence is CASSYSIGTEEETQYF. CDR3 sequence (DNA): TGTGCCAGCAGTTACTCGATAGGGACTGAAGAAGAGACCCAGTACTTC.

V usage is TRBV2 and J usage is TRBJ1-2; D gene ambiguous. CDR1 SNHLY and CDR2 FYNNEI come from the germline V gene. The length of the CDR3 is 14 residues. Trimming took off 1 base at V and 4 bases at J, with 10 bases between the two ends. The CDR3 is CASSEDVGSYGYTF. The CDR3 DNA follows: TGTGCCAGCAGTGAAGACGTGGGGAGCTATGGCTACACCTTC. Based on the CDR3 plus reference TRBV2 and TRBJ1-2, the full variable domain is EPEVTQTPSHQVTQMGQEVILRCVPISNHLYFYWYRQILGQKVEFLVSFYNNEISEKSEIFDDQFSVERPDGSNFTLKIRSTKLEDSAMYFCASSEDVGSYGYTFGSGTRLTVV.

V usage is TRBV19 and J usage is TRBJ2-4, with D possibly TRBD1 on 6 matching bases. CDR3 length: 15 residues. CDR1 is LNHDA, CDR2 SQIVND, per germline (reference sequence). V shed 7 bases and J shed 3 bases, with 16 bases lying between them. For the CDR3, the DNA is TGTGCCAGTACCGAATACCGGGACATCAAAAACATTCAGTACTTC. This gives the protein CASTEYRDIKNIQYF.

CDR3 nucleotide sequence: TGTGCCAGCAAGGGGACAGCCCAAGAGACCCAGTACTTC. Its protein product is CASKGTAQETQYF. V gene TRBV7-6 combines with J gene TRBJ2-5, with 7 bases fitting TRBD1. Losses at the gene ends were 7 bases for V and 1 base for J; bases not matched to a gene: 3. CDR1 is SGHVS, CDR2 FNYEAQ, per germline. The CDR3 spans 13 residues.

The rearrangement links TRBV30 to TRBJ2-2, with 7 bases fitting TRBD2. The V gene end was trimmed by 0 bases and the J gene end by 3 bases; junction bases not matched to a gene: 10. Germline values: CDR1 GTSNPN, CDR2 SVGIG (reference sequence). The CDR3 contains 17 residues. The CDR3 DNA is TGTGCCTGGAGTGTAGAGTATGGAGGGAGGGACACCGGGGAGCTGTTTTTT. This translates into CAWSVEYGGRDTGELFF.

The V gene is TRBV4-2, the J gene TRBJ2-7; perhaps TRBD2 as D (5 bases). Germline V lookup: CDR1 LGHNA, CDR2 YNFKEQ. CDR3 size: 14 residues. Trimming stripped 2 bases from V and 3 bases from J, with 11 bases between. CDR3 in amino acids: CASSQKLVGYEQYF. For the CDR3, the DNA is TGTGCCAGCAGCCAAAAACTAGTAGGCTACGAGCAGTACTTC.

The chain combines TRBV6-5 with TRBJ2-5, with 11 nucleotides matching TRBD2. Germline-derived CDR1 and CDR2 are MNHEY and SVGAGI. The CDR3 length is 14 residues. Germline trimming cut 2 bases from V and 4 bases from J; bases unmatched to any gene: 0. CDR3 sequence: CASSYTSGRETQYF. The CDR3 coding sequence is TGTGCCAGCAGTTACACTAGCGGGAGAGAGACCCAGTACTTC.

The chain carries TRBV5-1 and TRBJ2-1; possible D gene TRBD2, 6 bases. The CDR3 sequence is 13 residues long. The germline gives CDR1 SGHRS, CDR2 YFSETQ. V was cut by 4 bases and J by 7 bases, with 12 bases left in between. Here the CDR3 reads CASSATSRNEQFF. CDR3 DNA: TGCGCCAGCAGCGCCACTAGCAGGAATGAGCAGTTCTTC.

This chain joins TRBV19 and TRBJ2-1, with 7 nucleotides matching TRBD1. Germline loops: CDR1 LNHDA, CDR2 SQIVND (reference sequence). J was trimmed by 3 bases and V by 5 bases; bases with no gene match: 13. The CDR3 extends over 17 amino acids. The CDR3 loop is CASSGRQGQRFYNEQFF. The CDR3 bases are TGTGCCAGTAGTGGGCGACAGGGCCAGCGGTTCTACAATGAGCAGTTCTTC.

This clone was observed a single time. This rearrangement joins TRBV4-3 to TRBJ2-2; no firm D call. CDR1 and CDR2 (germline): LGHNA, YSLEER. This CDR3 spans 13 amino acids. V lost 1 base and J 7 bases, leaving 7 bases between the germline ends. The CDR3 sequence: CASSQGALGELFF. As DNA, the CDR3 is TGCGCCAGCAGCCAAGGGGCGCTCGGGGAGCTGTTTTTT.

The chain recombines TRBV5-4 with TRBJ2-7; 8 bases match TRBD1. With V trimmed by 3 bases and J by 6 bases, 11 bases remained unmatched. The CDR3 length is 15 residues. Germline V CDR1 and CDR2: SGHNT, YYREEE (reference sequence). CDR3 amino acids: CASSSGQDRQGEQYF. The CDR3 DNA reads as TGTGCCAGCAGCTCGGGACAGGATCGACAGGGCGAGCAGTACTTC.

V is TRBV7-2 and J is TRBJ2-7; 7 bases match TRBD1. Germline CDR1 and CDR2: SGHTA and FQGNSA. J lost 5 bases, V lost 2 bases, and 6 bases had no gene match. The CDR3 consists of 14 residues. This chain's CDR3 is CASSLPDRVNEQYF. CDR3 in DNA: TGTGCCAGCAGCTTACCCGACAGGGTCAACGAGCAGTACTTC.

The rearrangement uses TRBV27 and TRBJ1-1, with D possibly TRBD1 on 5 matching bases. The V gene's germline CDR1 is MNHEY and CDR2 SMNVEV (reference sequence). V was pared by 5 bases and J by 4 bases, with 11 bases between. The CDR3 covers 13 residues. The CDR3 DNA reads TGTGCCAGCAGTGGGGGGGTTTTCACTGAAGCTTTCTTT. Its translation: CASSGGVFTEAFF.

The chain is built from TRBV19 and TRBJ1-3; D is unclear. From germline, CDR1 is LNHDA and CDR2 SQIVND (reference sequence). The CDR3 runs to 15 residues. The V and J ends lost 3 bases and 0 bases respectively, with 9 bases between them. CDR3 bases: TGTGCCAGTAGTATGTATCAGTTCTCTGGAAACACCATATATTTT. Translated, it gives CASSMYQFSGNTIYF.

The J gene is TRBJ2-2, the V gene TRBV15, with D perhaps matching TRBD2 (5 bases). The CDR3 runs 13 residues. Per germline, CDR1 LNHNV and CDR2 YYDKDF (reference sequence). Trimming removed 0 bases at V and 9 bases at J, with 8 bases between. The CDR3 region is CATSRDGSWELFF. The DNA for the CDR3 is TGTGCCACCAGCAGAGATGGGAGTTGGGAGCTGTTTTTT.

This clone has just a few counts. This rearrangement joins TRBV5-8 to TRBJ2-1; 10 bases are a match to TRBD2. The CDR3 covers 18 residues. The junction had 12 bases not matched to a gene; V was cut back by 4 bases and J by 2 bases. Germline loops: CDR1 SGHTS, CDR2 YDEGEE. DNA for the CDR3: TGTGCCAGCAGCCGTATGGGGCTAGCGGGAGCTGCCTACAATGAGCAGTTCTTC. It is translated as CASSRMGLAGAAYNEQFF. The entire variable domain, with the rest obtained from reference TRBV5-8 and TRBJ2-1, is as follows: EAGVTQSPTHLIKTRGQQATLRCSPISGHTSVYWYQQALGLGLQFLLWYDEGEERNRGNFPPRFSGRQFPNYSSELNVNALELEDSALYLCASSRMGLAGAAYNEQFFGPGTRLTVL.

A remark on this clone: Other DNA sequences in this sample translate to the same CDR3. J is TRBJ2-1 and V is TRBV5-4; 8 nucleotides line up with TRBD2. Germline values: CDR1 SGHNT, CDR2 YYREEE (reference sequence). The CDR3 spans 15 residues. Losses at the gene ends were 1 base for V and 1 base for J; bases not matched to a gene: 1. This CDR3 is CASSLPGGSYNEQFF. In nucleotides, the CDR3 is TGTGCCAGCAGCTTGCCGGGAGGGTCCTACAATGAGCAGTTCTTC.

The chain combines TRBV7-8 with TRBJ2-7; no definite D call. The V gene's germline CDR1 is SGHVS and CDR2 FQNEAQ. The CDR3 extends over 15 amino acids. Trimming shortened V by 0 bases and J by 0 bases, and 9 bases separated the two germline ends. DNA of the CDR3: TGTGCCAGCAGCTTAGCGAGCGTGGGCTCCTACGAGCAGTACTTC. This translates into CASSLASVGSYEQYF.

The V call is TRBV5-1, the J call TRBJ2-1, with 7 bases fitting TRBD2. This CDR3 spans 16 amino acids. CDR1 and CDR2 from the germline V gene are SGHRS and YFSETQ. With 7 bases clipped from V and 0 bases from J, the junction kept 10 bases outside the gene matches. CDR3 sequence (DNA): TGCGCCAGCTGCGTAGCGGGCCCGAGCTCCTACAATGAGCAGTTCTTC. This encodes CASCVAGPSSYNEQFF. The full variable domain, in which reference TRBV5-1 and TRBJ2-1 provide the parts outside the CDR3, is KAGVTQTPRYLIKTRGQQVTLSCSPISGHRSVSWYQQTPGQGLQFLFEYFSETQRNKGNFPGRFSGRQFSNSRSEMNVSTLELGDSALYLCASCVAGPSSYNEQFFGPGTRLTVL.